One T cell receptor beta chain is described in this entry. This CDR3 contains 16 residues. V trimming: 5 bases; J trimming: 1 base; junction bases outside the gene matches: 6. The germline V gene encodes CDR1 LNHDA and CDR2 SQIVND (reference sequence). The data stem from a study of cytomegalovirus exposure and HLA in healthy donors. TCRdb's table, derived via immunoSEQ multiplex PCR, lists solely in-frame clones and lacks some. This sample has 150,000 to 200,000 clones, with less than 85% found just once. The V gene is TRBV19, the J gene TRBJ2-1; 9 nucleotides match TRBD1. Sequencing input: PBMCs. This clonotype originated in a man aged 18 to 35 in good health and CMV-seropositive. In DNA form, the CDR3 reads TGTGCCAGTAGTCCCGGGGGGACAGGGTCCTACAATGAGCAGTTCTTC. Amino acids: CASSPGGTGSYNEQFF.